Each of the 19 T cell receptor beta chains below was sequenced from the same sample in a study of blood T cell repertoires in COVID-19. Using immunoSEQ multiplex PCR, the repertoire was profiled, and TCRdb retains in-frame clones only, with some absent. This sample has 140,000 to 150,000 clones, with around nine tenths found just once. Sequencing was done on a sample of peripheral blood. The receptors originated from a human donor in a cohort sampled during active COVID-19.

This clone has just one count. The chain combines TRBV2 with TRBJ2-7, with 10 bases lining up with TRBD2. Unmatched junction bases numbered 10, after V lost 8 bases and J lost 3 bases. The germline V gene has CDR1 SNHLY and CDR2 FYNNEI. The length of the CDR3 is 15 residues. The DNA for the CDR3 is TGTGCCAGCGCCGCCGGGACTAGCGTAGTCTACGAGCAGTACTTC. Its translation is CASAAGTSVVYEQYF.

The rearrangement links TRBV11-2 to TRBJ1-1, with no clear D. Looked up from germline, CDR1 is SGHAT and CDR2 is FQNNGV. Trimming took 3 bases from V and 4 from J, leaving 6 bases between them. The CDR3 has 12 residues. This chain's CDR3 is CASSLSVTEAFF. Written as DNA, the CDR3 is TGTGCCAGCAGCTTGAGTGTCACTGAAGCTTTCTTT.

The V call is TRBV5-1, the J call TRBJ2-1; 14 nucleotides line up with TRBD2. The CDR3 runs 17 residues. Looked up from germline, CDR1 is SGHRS and CDR2 is YFSETQ. The V gene end was trimmed by 5 bases and the J gene end by 3 bases; junction bases not matched to a gene: 7. CDR3 residues: CASRSTSGGAHYNEQFF. CDR3 bases: TGCGCCAGCAGGTCGACTAGCGGGGGGGCTCACTACAATGAGCAGTTCTTC. The full variable domain, completed using reference TRBV5-1 and TRBJ2-1, is KAGVTQTPRYLIKTRGQQVTLSCSPISGHRSVSWYQQTPGQGLQFLFEYFSETQRNKGNFPGRFSGRQFSNSRSEMNVSTLELGDSALYLCASRSTSGGAHYNEQFFGPGTRLTVL.

The gene calls are TRBV20-1 and TRBJ2-1; D is uncertain. V was shortened by 3 bases and J by 3 bases, with 9 bases between the two germline ends. CDR1 DFQATT and CDR2 SNEGSKA come from the germline V gene (reference sequence). This CDR3 comprises 13 residues. As DNA, the CDR3 is TGCAGTGCTAGTCGCCCCAGCTACAATGAGCAGTTCTTC. It yields the protein CSASRPSYNEQFF.

V gene TRBV5-1 combines with J gene TRBJ2-7; D is perhaps TRBD1 (6 bases). The CDR3 runs 14 residues. Germline V gene lookup returns CDR1 SGHRS and CDR2 YFSETQ. Trimming cost V 1 base and J 2 bases, with 10 bases left between them. CDR3 sequence: CASSLIGQPYEQYF. The CDR3 DNA reads TGCGCCAGCAGCTTGATTGGACAGCCCTACGAGCAGTACTTC.

The chain is built from TRBV4-3 and TRBJ1-2, with D possibly being TRBD1 (5 bases). The germline V gene has CDR1 LGHNA and CDR2 YSLEER. The V and J ends lost 0 bases and 7 bases respectively, with 12 bases between them. The CDR3 is made up of 14 amino acids. The CDR3 region is CASSQDRGALGYTF. The CDR3 DNA is TGCGCCAGCAGCCAAGATCGCGGGGCGCTTGGCTACACCTTC.

The V and J genes are TRBV6-6 and TRBJ2-7; 9 bases are shared with TRBD1. This CDR3 has 13 amino acids. Trimming at V came to 2 bases and at J to 6 bases, leaving 2 bases not matched to a gene. Germline lookup yields CDR1 MNHNY and CDR2 SVGAGI (reference sequence). As DNA, the CDR3 is TGTGCCAGCAGTTACGTGGGACAGGGCGAGCAGTACTTC. It specifies CASSYVGQGEQYF.

The chain couples TRBV9 to TRBJ2-5; D is unresolved. Trimming shortened V by 0 bases and J by 7 bases, and 19 bases separated the two germline ends. Germline CDR1 is SGDLS and CDR2 is YYNGEE. The CDR3 is 16 residues long. Here the CDR3 reads CASSVGVAALPGTQYF. CDR3 coding DNA: TGTGCCAGCAGCGTAGGAGTAGCCGCCCTCCCCGGGACCCAGTACTTC.

The chain uses TRBV18 and TRBJ1-2, with D maybe TRBD1 (5 bases). CDR3 size: 15 residues. With 6 bases removed from V and 6 bases from J, the gap between germline ends came to 20 bases. CDR1 is KGHSH and CDR2 is LQKENI in the germline V gene. In nucleotides, the CDR3 is TGTGCCAGCTCCCCCGACAGCCTTTATGGCCATGGCTACACCTTC. It translates to CASSPDSLYGHGYTF.

V is TRBV28 and J is TRBJ2-3; 10 bases are shared with TRBD2. Germline assignment: CDR1 MDHEN and CDR2 SYDVKM. V lost 4 bases, J lost 4 bases, and 26 bases stayed unmatched. The CDR3 is made up of 22 amino acids. This CDR3 reads CASSSGFIWVIAAGGLADTQYF. As DNA, the CDR3 is TGTGCCAGCAGTTCGGGTTTCATTTGGGTTATCGCAGCGGGAGGGCTAGCAGATACGCAGTATTTT.

This chain links TRBV5-1 with TRBJ1-2, with 8 bases identical to TRBD1. Trimming cost V 6 bases and J 4 bases; bases outside gene matches: 5. The V gene's germline CDR1 is SGHRS and CDR2 YFSETQ. The CDR3 is 13 amino acids. The CDR3 nucleotides are TGCGCCAGCACCCGGGACAGGCTCTATGGCTACACCTTC. This translates into CASTRDRLYGYTF. The full variable domain, rest sourced from reference TRBV5-1 and TRBJ1-2, is KAGVTQTPRYLIKTRGQQVTLSCSPISGHRSVSWYQQTPGQGLQFLFEYFSETQRNKGNFPGRFSGRQFSNSRSEMNVSTLELGDSALYLCASTRDRLYGYTFGSGTRLTVV.

V and J are TRBV30 and TRBJ1-2; D gene unclear. Germline V gives CDR1 GTSNPN, CDR2 SVGIG (reference sequence). The CDR3 is made up of 14 amino acids. Deletions cut 2 bases from V and 0 bases from J, with 10 bases between. Written as DNA, the CDR3 is TGTGCCTGGAGTTTAACGGGATCTAACTATGGCTACACCTTC. It yields the protein CAWSLTGSNYGYTF.

This clone was counted a single time. The genes are TRBV6-6 and TRBJ2-7; a possible D gene is TRBD2 (7 bases). With 2 bases removed from V and 7 bases from J, the gap between germline ends came to 21 bases. CDR1 is MNHNY and CDR2 is SVGAGI in the germline V gene (reference sequence). CDR3 length equals 16 residues. The CDR3, as DNA: TGTGCCAGCAGTTACCCTGGGAGGGGGAGTAGGAGGGAGCAGTACTTC. The encoded protein is CASSYPGRGSRREQYF.

The gene calls are TRBV2 and TRBJ2-7; TRBD1 matches 7 bases. The trim removed 5 bases at V and 4 bases at J, leaving 8 bases unmatched. The CDR3 totals 14 residues. Germline assignment: CDR1 SNHLY and CDR2 FYNNEI. CDR3 in DNA: TGTGCCAGCAGTCCCCGGGACAGCTTTTACGAGCAGTACTTC. Amino acid sequence: CASSPRDSFYEQYF.

The V gene is TRBV4-1, the J gene TRBJ2-5, with 8 bases fitting TRBD2. The germline V gene encodes CDR1 MGHRA and CDR2 YSYEKL. The CDR3 runs to 15 residues. The ends lost 1 base at V and 4 bases at J; junction bases unmatched: 5. The chain's CDR3 is CASSQGPGGGETQYF. Here the CDR3 DNA reads TGCGCCAGCAGCCAAGGGCCGGGAGGGGGAGAGACCCAGTACTTC.

The chain couples TRBV9 to TRBJ2-3, with TRBD2 matching over 10 bases. The germline CDR1 and CDR2 sequences are SGDLS and YYNGEE. The length of the CDR3 is 14 residues. The J segment lost 4 bases and the V segment lost 4 bases, leaving 3 bases of the junction unmatched. The DNA for the CDR3 is TGTGCCAGCAGCAAGCGGGAGGGGGCAGATACGCAGTATTTT. As protein: CASSKREGADTQYF.

This rearrangement joins TRBV7-8 to TRBJ1-6; 10 positions agree with TRBD1. Looked up from germline, CDR1 is SGHVS and CDR2 is FQNEAQ. V shed 5 bases, J shed 7 bases, and the junction held 5 bases outside the gene matches. The CDR3 totals 15 residues. In nucleotides, the CDR3 is TGTGCCAGCAGCCTCGGACAGGGGGAAAATTCACCCCTCCACTTT. Amino acid sequence: CASSLGQGENSPLHF.

This rearrangement joins TRBV28 to TRBJ1-2; 7 bases map to TRBD1. Germline CDR1 is MDHEN and CDR2 is SYDVKM. The CDR3 length is 15 residues. J lost 7 bases, V lost 3 bases, and 11 bases had no gene match. The CDR3 DNA follows: TGTGCCAGCAGTTTTGAAGGGGGCGCGGAAAGTGGCTACACCTTC. This codes for CASSFEGGAESGYTF.

This chain connects TRBV7-9 to TRBJ1-5; tentatively, D is TRBD1 (6 bases). This CDR3 contains 15 residues. V was pared by 4 bases and J by 7 bases, with 17 bases between. Germline CDR1 and CDR2: SEHNR and FQNEAQ (reference sequence). CDR3 sequence (DNA): TGTGCCAGCAGCTCCAGCCGATGGGACAAACAGCCCCAGCATTTT. Translated, it gives CASSSSRWDKQPQHF. Looking up the rest from reference TRBV7-9 and TRBJ1-5 gives the full variable domain: DTGVSQNPRHKITKRGQNVTFRCDPISEHNRLYWYRQTLGQGPEFLTYFQNEAQLEKSRLLSDRFSAERPKGSFSTLEIQRTEQGDSAMYLCASSSSRWDKQPQHFGDGTRLSIL.